The rows below give T cell receptor beta chains drawn from one sample of a study of monozygotic twins with cystic fibrosis. Profiling relied on immunoSEQ multiplex PCR, and the TCRdb table lists in-frame clones only, not all of them. The table records about 25,000 clones, 90% of them present only once. The source material was blood. The source is a girl aged 2 to 9 with cystic fibrosis. CDR3s include the opening cysteine and the closing phenylalanine or tryptophan.

v_call cdr3_aa
TRBV15 CATSRRGRYNSPLHF
TRBV30 CAWIGLDRGTETQYF
TRBV5-5 CASSLGATGTNEKLFF
TRBV5-1 CASSLALAGHNEQFF
TRBV2 CASGSGSLRSTTEAFF
TRBV5-6 CASSLWSGGQKAFF
TRBV9 CASSVGGSKRSAEAFF
TRBV11-1 CASSSGQATNEKLFF
TRBV5-4 CASSHPSGGEETQYF
TRBV27 CASSTPSAGHLYEQYF
TRBV7-2 CASSRDRGREQYF
TRBV6-5 CASSPLGGGSYEQYF
TRBV11-2 CASSLNRDRAYSPLHF
TRBV7-2 CASSLRDHWTGAFTDTQYF
TRBV5-6 CASSFYSGGAHNEQFF
TRBV15 CATSSRQGKETQYF
TRBV4-3 CASSQVYQGYTEAFF
TRBV30 CAWSGIAGGLETQYF
TRBV2 CANRSGGPYNEQFF
TRBV7-7 CASSPRGGANTGELFF
TRBV29-1 CSGMEGESNYGYTF